The T cell receptor beta chain described here comes from a study of CD8 T cells in Susac syndrome (dated by TCRdb to between 2018 and 2021). Study-level background: Among the Susac syndrome patients who were sequenced, clinically active disease was present in roughly six and clinical remission was observed in roughly eight. Susac syndrome patients were therapy-naive, on corticosteroids (some also receiving IVIg), or on IVIg alone at blood withdrawal. Whether CD8+ T cell activation and differentiation in Susac syndrome was antigen driven was tested using repertoire sequencing.

CDR1 and CDR2 (KGHSH, LQKENI) derive from the germline V gene. Between the V and J ends, shortened by 0 bases and 4 bases respectively, the junction contains 9 bases. The CDR3 covers 14 residues, taking in both the cysteine and the phenylalanine. The only DNA kept is the CDR3, 42 bases in frame from the first base. Peripheral blood CD8+ and CD4+ T cells from healthy donors, Susac syndrome patients and multiple sclerosis patients were profiled by high-throughput TCR beta sequencing. Susac syndrome patients met recently defined diagnostic criteria for definite or probable disease. Bulk CD8+ and CD4+ T cells were purified by magnetic negative isolation, while CD8+ TEMRA cells were enriched using FACS. Blood was drawn into EDTA tubes, processed within 24 hours, and PBMCs were isolated by density gradient centrifugation. PBMCs intended for TCR sequencing were cryopreserved in liquid nitrogen and were subsequently thawed in a 37 degrees C water bath. The sorted or isolated CD4+, CD8+ and CD8+ TEMRA cells reached a purity of at least 90%.

RNA was extracted with the RNeasy kit and 0.5 to 1 ug was reverse transcribed using random hexamers. The immunoSEQ multiplex PCR assay, covering 54 Vbeta and 13 Jbeta segments, was used to amplify TCR beta CDR3 regions. PCR amplification bias was corrected using a synthetic template baseline for primer optimization and computational correction. In the original analysis: Only productive sequences were kept, with reads annotated to V, D and J genes according to IMGT and analyzed in immunoSEQ Analyzer. Clonality was calculated as one minus the Shannon entropy normalized by log2 of the number of productive unique sequences. For each patient and control, public and private clones were evaluated among the 100 most prevalent clones. Susac-specific clones were defined as absent from healthy and MS cohorts, 850 to 1,300 published viral clones and other ImmuneACCESS disease sequences. TCRdb applied fastp at Q25 and MiXCR to the public reads, then kept only in-frame beta chains. Each entry is one CDR3 protein sequence, shown with its most common DNA and genes. The V and J calls and clone size are TCRdb's, not the authors'. This sample lists about 190,000 distinct CDR3 sequences; 90% to 95% were detected once. Approximately 0.09% of the sample rests with the top ten.

Comment on this clonotype: No cognate antigen has been identified for it. It has no much larger one-base neighbor in the sample; base qualities were not kept.

Study-level results and caveats: No clonal expansion was detected in the CD4+ T cell repertoire of Susac syndrome patients. The study acknowledged that relatively few individuals were included in the TCR sequencing and HLA analysis.

The receptor comes from a human donor with Susac syndrome. The chain is encoded by TRBV18 joined to TRBJ2-5; the D gene is possibly TRBD2, with 6 bases matching. Sequencing was done on a sample of CD4+ T cells from PBMCs. The sequence in DNA is TGTGCCAGCTCACCACCGTCGGGGGTAGAGACCCAGTACTTC. The translation is CASSPPSGVETQYF.